Below, 6 T cell receptor beta chains from the same sample are listed, as sequenced in a study of cytomegalovirus exposure and HLA in healthy donors. Vbeta (60) and Jbeta (13) primers were used in the PCR. TCRdb keeps only in-frame clones here, not all; method: immunoSEQ multiplex PCR. The top ten clones hold 3% of a sample with some 120,000 clones, roughly 83% of them seen once. Material: PBMCs. These receptors all come from a woman aged 18-29 years in good health and CMV-seropositive.

This clone was observed a handful of times. The V call is TRBV4-1, the J call TRBJ1-2, with D uncertain. The germline V gene encodes CDR1 MGHRA and CDR2 YSYEKL. The CDR3 extends over 12 amino acids. V was cut by 1 base and J by 7 bases, with 7 bases left in between. CDR3 DNA: TGCGCCAGCAGCCAAGTAAGAGGTGGCTACACCTTC. As protein: CASSQVRGGYTF.

The chain links TRBV5-5 to TRBJ2-7; 8 nucleotides line up with TRBD1. Trimming took 4 bases from V and 5 from J; bases not matched to a gene: 11. The CDR3 is made up of 15 amino acids. Per the germline V gene, CDR1 is SGHKS and CDR2 is YYEKEE (reference sequence). CDR3 protein: CASSPQTGEENEQYF. CDR3 nucleotide sequence: TGTGCCAGCAGCCCGCAGACAGGGGAGGAAAACGAGCAGTACTTC.

The gene calls are TRBV19 and TRBJ2-7; 10 bases align to TRBD2. V was clipped by 3 bases and J by 7 bases; unmatched bases: 9. The CDR3 is 15 residues long. Looked up from germline, CDR1 is LNHDA and CDR2 is SQIVND (reference sequence). CDR3 bases: TGTGCCAGTAGTATGGGGTCTAGCGGGAGCTGGGAGCAGTACTTC. The encoded protein is CASSMGSSGSWEQYF.

This clone was recorded a few times. The rearrangement joins TRBV19 to TRBJ1-4; perhaps TRBD1 as D (5 bases). Germline V gene data show CDR1 as LNHDA and CDR2 as SQIVND (reference sequence). The CDR3 runs to 16 residues. V dropped 0 bases and J dropped 0 bases, with 8 bases sitting between them. The CDR3 bases are TGTGCCAGTAGTATAGATAGGGGATCAACTAATGAAAAACTGTTTTTT. It is translated as CASSIDRGSTNEKLFF.

V and J are TRBV5-1 and TRBJ2-1, with D perhaps matching TRBD1 (5 bases). V was cut by 7 bases and J by 8 bases, with 10 bases left in between. From germline, CDR1 is SGHRS and CDR2 YFSETQ. This CDR3 is 11 amino acids long. CDR3 in amino acids: CASLQGDEQFF. As DNA, the CDR3 is TGCGCCAGCCTCCAGGGCGATGAGCAGTTCTTC.

The V gene is TRBV29-1, the J gene TRBJ2-3; 7 bases are a match to TRBD2. V shed 8 bases, J shed 1 base, and the junction held 12 bases outside the gene matches. Looked up from germline, CDR1 is SQVTM and CDR2 is ANQGSEA. The CDR3 loop spans 15 amino acids. CDR3 sequence: CSPTLAGGGTDTQYF. CDR3 DNA: TGCAGCCCAACCTTAGCGGGTGGGGGCACAGATACGCAGTATTTT.